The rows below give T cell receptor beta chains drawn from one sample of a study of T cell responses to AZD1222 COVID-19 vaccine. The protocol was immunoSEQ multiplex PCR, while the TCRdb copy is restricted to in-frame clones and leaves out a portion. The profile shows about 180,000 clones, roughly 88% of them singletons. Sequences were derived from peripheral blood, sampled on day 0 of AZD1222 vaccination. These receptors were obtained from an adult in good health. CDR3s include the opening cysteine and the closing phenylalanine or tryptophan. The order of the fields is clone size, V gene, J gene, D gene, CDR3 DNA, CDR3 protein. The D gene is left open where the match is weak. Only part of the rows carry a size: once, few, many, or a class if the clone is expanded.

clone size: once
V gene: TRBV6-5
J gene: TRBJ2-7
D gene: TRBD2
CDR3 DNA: TGTGCCAGCAGTCCCGGACTAGCGAATTCCTACGAGCAGTACTTC
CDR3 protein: CASSPGLANSYEQYF

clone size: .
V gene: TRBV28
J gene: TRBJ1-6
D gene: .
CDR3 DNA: TGTGCCAGCAGTTCTTGGGTCCGGGACCCCAATTCACCCCTCCACTTT
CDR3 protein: CASSSWVRDPNSPLHF

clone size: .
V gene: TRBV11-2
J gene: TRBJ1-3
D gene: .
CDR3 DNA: TGTGCCAGCAGCTTAGACAGGGCGGGCGGAAACACCATATATTTT
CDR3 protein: CASSLDRAGGNTIYF

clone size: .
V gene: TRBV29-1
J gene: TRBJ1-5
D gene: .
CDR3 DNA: TGCAGCGTCCAAATCAGAGGGGATCAGCCCCAGCATTTT
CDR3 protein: CSVQIRGDQPQHF

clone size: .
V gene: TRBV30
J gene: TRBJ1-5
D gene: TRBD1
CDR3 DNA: TGTGCCTGGAGTGGGACAGGGTTTGAGCCCCAGCATTTT
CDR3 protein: CAWSGTGFEPQHF

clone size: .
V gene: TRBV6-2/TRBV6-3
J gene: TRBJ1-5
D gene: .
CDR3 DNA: TGTGCCAGCAGTTACGGAGAGGGCTGGCGCAATCAGCCCCAGCATTTT
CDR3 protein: CASSYGEGWRNQPQHF

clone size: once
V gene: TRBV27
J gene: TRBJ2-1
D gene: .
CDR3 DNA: TGTGCCAGCAGTTTCGCGGACGGCGGATCGGGGCAGTTCTTC
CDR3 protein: CASSFADGGSGQFF

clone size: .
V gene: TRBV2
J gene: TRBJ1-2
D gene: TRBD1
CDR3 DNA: TGTGCCAGCAGCCTGTCAGGGGGGGGAGGCGGCTATGGCTACACCTTC
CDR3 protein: CASSLSGGGGGYGYTF

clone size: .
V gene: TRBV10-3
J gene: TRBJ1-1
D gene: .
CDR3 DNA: TGTGCCATCAGTGCCACCCCCTCGGGGGTGCAGGGCACTGAAGCTTTCTTT
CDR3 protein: CAISATPSGVQGTEAFF

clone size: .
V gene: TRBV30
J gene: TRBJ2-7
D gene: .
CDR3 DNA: TGTGCCTGGAGGTCCGACAACTCCTACGAGCAGTACTTC
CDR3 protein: CAWRSDNSYEQYF

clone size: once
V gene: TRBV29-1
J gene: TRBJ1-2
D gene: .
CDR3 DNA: TGCAGCGCCGGGGACGGTCGCCTTGGCTACACCTTC
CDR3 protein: CSAGDGRLGYTF

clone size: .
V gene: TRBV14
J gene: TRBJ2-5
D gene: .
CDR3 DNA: TGTGCCAGCAGCCAAGTATTGGGCAGACAAGAGACCCAGTACTTC
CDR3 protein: CASSQVLGRQETQYF

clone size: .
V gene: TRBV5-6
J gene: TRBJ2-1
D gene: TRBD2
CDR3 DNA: TGTGCCAGCAGCTTGGACCCGACTAGCGACGAGCAGTTCTTC
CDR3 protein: CASSLDPTSDEQFF

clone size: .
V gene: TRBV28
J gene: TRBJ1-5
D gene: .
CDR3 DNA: TGTGCCAGCTTCAGGGGAGGTCAGCCCCAGCATTTT
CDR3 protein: CASFRGGQPQHF

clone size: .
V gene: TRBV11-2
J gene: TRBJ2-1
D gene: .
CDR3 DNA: TGTGCCAGCAGCATCGCGGGACTCCACAATGAGCAGTTCTTC
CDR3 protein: CASSIAGLHNEQFF

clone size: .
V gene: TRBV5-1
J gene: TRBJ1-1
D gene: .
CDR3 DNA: TGCGCCAGCAGCTTGGTAGGGGTTGGCACTGAAGCTTTCTTT
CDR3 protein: CASSLVGVGTEAFF

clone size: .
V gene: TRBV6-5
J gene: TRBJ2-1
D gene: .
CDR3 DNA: TGTGCCAGCAGAAAGGGCCAGACCCTCTACAATGAGCAGTTCTTC
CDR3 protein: CASRKGQTLYNEQFF

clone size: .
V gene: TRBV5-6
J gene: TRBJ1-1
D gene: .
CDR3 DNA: TGTGCCAGCAGCTTGGCGGCGTGGGGGACTGAAGCTTTCTTT
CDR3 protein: CASSLAAWGTEAFF

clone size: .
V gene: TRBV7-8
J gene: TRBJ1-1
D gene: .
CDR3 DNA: TGTGCCAGCAGCTTAGTCCCGGGTGGGGGGAACACTGAAGCTTTCTTT
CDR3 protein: CASSLVPGGGNTEAFF

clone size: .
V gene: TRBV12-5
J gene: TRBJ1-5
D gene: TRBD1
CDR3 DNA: TGTGCTAGTGGAGAGGGACAGGGAAGTCAGCCCCAGCATTTT
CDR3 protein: CASGEGQGSQPQHF

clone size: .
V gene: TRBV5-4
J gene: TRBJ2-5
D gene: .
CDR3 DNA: TGTGCCAGCAGCTTGGGTGGGGTAGAAGAGACCCAGTACTTC
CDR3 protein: CASSLGGVEETQYF

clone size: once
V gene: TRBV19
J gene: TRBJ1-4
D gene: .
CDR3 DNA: TGTGCCAGTAGTCGGCAACAGGGAGGTGCAACTAATGAAAAACTGTTTTTT
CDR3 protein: CASSRQQGGATNEKLFF

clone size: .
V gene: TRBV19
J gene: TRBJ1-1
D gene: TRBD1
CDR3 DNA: TGTGCCAGTAGCCCTTCTGGGACAGCGAACACTGAAGCTTTCTTT
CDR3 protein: CASSPSGTANTEAFF

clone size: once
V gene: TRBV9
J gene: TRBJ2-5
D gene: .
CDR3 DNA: TGTGCCAGCAGCGCCACGGTGGCGGAGACCCAGTACTTC
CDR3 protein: CASSATVAETQYF

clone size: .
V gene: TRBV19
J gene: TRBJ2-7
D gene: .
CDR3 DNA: TGTGCCACCTCGACTAGTGAGAGCTCCTACGAGCAGTACTTC
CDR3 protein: CATSTSESSYEQYF

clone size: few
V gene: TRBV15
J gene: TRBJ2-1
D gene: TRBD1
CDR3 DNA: TGTGCCACCAGCAGAGGGACAGGGGGAGGCTACAATGAGCAGTTCTTC
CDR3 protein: CATSRGTGGGYNEQFF

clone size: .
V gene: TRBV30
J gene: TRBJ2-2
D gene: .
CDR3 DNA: TGTGCCTGGAGTAACTGGGGACGCGGGGAGCTGTTTTTT
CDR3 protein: CAWSNWGRGELFF

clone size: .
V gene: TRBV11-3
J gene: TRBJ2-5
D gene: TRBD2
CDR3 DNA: TGTGCCAGCAGCTCCGGGACTAGCGGGCCCCAAGAGACCCAGTACTTC
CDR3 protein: CASSSGTSGPQETQYF

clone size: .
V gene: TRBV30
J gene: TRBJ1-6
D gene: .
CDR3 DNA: TGTGCCTGGAGTTCAGGGGATGCTTCACCCCTCCACTTT
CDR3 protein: CAWSSGDASPLHF

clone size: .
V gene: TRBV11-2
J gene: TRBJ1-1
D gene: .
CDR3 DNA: TGTGCCAGCAGCTTAGGAAGGGGCATGAACACTGAAGCTTTCTTT
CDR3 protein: CASSLGRGMNTEAFF

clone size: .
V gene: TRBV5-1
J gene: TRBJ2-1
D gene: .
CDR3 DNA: TGCGCCAGCAGCTTGGGACAGGCCTACAATGAGCAGTTCTTC
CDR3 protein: CASSLGQAYNEQFF

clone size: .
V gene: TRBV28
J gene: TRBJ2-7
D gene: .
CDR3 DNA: TGTGCCAGCAGTCGAGTAGGAGGGTTCTACGAGCAGTACTTC
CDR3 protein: CASSRVGGFYEQYF

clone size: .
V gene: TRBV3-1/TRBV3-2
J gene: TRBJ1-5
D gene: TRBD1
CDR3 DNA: TGTGCCAGCAGTCAAACGGGACAGGGAAGATGGGGACAGCCCCAGCATTTT
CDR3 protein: CASSQTGQGRWGQPQHF

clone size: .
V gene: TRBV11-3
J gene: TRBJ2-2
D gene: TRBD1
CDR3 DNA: TGTGCCAGCAGCTTAATGTCAGGGGGCAGAACCGGGGAGCTGTTTTTT
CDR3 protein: CASSLMSGGRTGELFF

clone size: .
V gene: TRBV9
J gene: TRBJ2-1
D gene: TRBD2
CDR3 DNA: TGTGCCAGCAGCCCTCCCGGGACTAGCGGAAACAATGAGCAGTTCTTC
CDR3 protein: CASSPPGTSGNNEQFF

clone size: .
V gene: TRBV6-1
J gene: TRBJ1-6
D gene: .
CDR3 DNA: TGTGCCAGCAGTGAAAGACAGAAGGATTCACCCCTCCACTTT
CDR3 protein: CASSERQKDSPLHF

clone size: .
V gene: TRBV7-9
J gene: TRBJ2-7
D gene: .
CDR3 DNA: TGTGCCAGCAGCTTTAACCGAGTCGAGCAGTACTTC
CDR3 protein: CASSFNRVEQYF

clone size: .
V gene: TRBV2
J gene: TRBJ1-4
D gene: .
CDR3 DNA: TGTGCCAGCAGACCGGGGCGATGGGACGAAAAACTGTTTTTT
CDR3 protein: CASRPGRWDEKLFF

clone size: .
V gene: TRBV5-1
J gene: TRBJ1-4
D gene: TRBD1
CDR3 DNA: TGCGCCAGCAGAGAGGGACAGGTTGGCGAAAAACTGTTTTTT
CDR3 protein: CASREGQVGEKLFF

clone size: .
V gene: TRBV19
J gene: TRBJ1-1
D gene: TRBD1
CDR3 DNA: TGTGCCAGTAGTTCACGGACGGGGACAGGGGCTGAAGCTTTCTTT
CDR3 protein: CASSSRTGTGAEAFF

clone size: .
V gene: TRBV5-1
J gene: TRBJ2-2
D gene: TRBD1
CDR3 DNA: TGCGCCAGCAGCTTAACAGGGGGGACCGGGGAGCTGTTTTTT
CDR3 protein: CASSLTGGTGELFF

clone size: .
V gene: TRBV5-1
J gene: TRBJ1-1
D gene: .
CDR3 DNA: TGCGCCAGCAGCTTGTATTTGAACTCTGAAGCTTTCTTT
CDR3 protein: CASSLYLNSEAFF

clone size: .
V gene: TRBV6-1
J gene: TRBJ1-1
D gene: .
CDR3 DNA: TGTGCCAGCAGTGAAAAGAGCAACACTGAAGCTTTCTTT
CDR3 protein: CASSEKSNTEAFF

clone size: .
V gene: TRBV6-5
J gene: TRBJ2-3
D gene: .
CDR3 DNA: TGTGCCAGCAGCATTCAGAAGAGAGATACGCAGTATTTT
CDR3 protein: CASSIQKRDTQYF

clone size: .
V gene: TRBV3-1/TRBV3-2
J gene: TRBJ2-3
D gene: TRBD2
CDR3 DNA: TGTGCCAGCAGCCAAACACGGACTAGCGGTAGCACAGATACGCAGTATTTT
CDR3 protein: CASSQTRTSGSTDTQYF

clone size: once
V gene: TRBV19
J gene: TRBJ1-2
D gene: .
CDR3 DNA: TGTGCCAGTAGTATCCACGGGGCCCTACGCAGCTATGGCTACACCTTC
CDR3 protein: CASSIHGALRSYGYTF

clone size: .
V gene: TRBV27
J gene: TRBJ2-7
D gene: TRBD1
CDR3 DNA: TGTGCCAGCAGTTCCGGACAGGCCACCTACGAGCAGTACTTC
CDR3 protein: CASSSGQATYEQYF